What follows are 7 T cell receptor beta chains derived from one specimen sequenced in a study of T cell responses to AZD1222 COVID-19 vaccine. Clones were read by immunoSEQ multiplex PCR, and TCRdb kept only the in-frame ones, dropping some. Among some 100,000 clones listed, approximately 86% were seen once. The sample was peripheral blood, taken 28 days after the second AZD1222 dose. Every receptor here comes from an adult who received the AZD1222 COVID-19 vaccine.

The chain recombines TRBV9 with TRBJ1-6; the D gene is possibly TRBD1 (6 bases). Trimming left V 1 base short and J 7 bases short, with 9 bases between. The germline CDR1 and CDR2 sequences are SGDLS and YYNGEE. The CDR3 runs 14 residues. Written as DNA, the CDR3 is TGTGCCAGCAGCGTACACAGGGAGAATTCACCCCTCCACTTT. Translation: CASSVHRENSPLHF.

V usage is TRBV5-1 and J usage is TRBJ1-6; no firm D call. This CDR3 comprises 15 residues. V shed 0 bases and J shed 3 bases, with 7 bases lying between them. Per the germline V gene, CDR1 is SGHRS and CDR2 is YFSETQ. This CDR3 is CASSLAGFYNSPLHF. Written as DNA, the CDR3 is TGCGCCAGCAGCTTGGCGGGGTTCTATAATTCACCCCTCCACTTT.

This chain joins TRBV9 and TRBJ1-5; D gene uncertain. The length of the CDR3 is 14 residues. Germline V gene sequence: CDR1 SGDLS, CDR2 YYNGEE. V gave up 2 bases and J gave up 4 bases, with 10 bases separating them. CDR3 DNA sequence: TGTGCCAGCAGCGTTGACGGACGAAATCAGCCCCAGCATTTT. It is translated as CASSVDGRNQPQHF.

The chain links TRBV5-6 to TRBJ1-3; the D is unclear. Trimming left V 0 bases short and J 0 bases short, with 13 bases between. This CDR3 has 17 residues. CDR1 and CDR2 (germline): SGHDT, YYEEEE. As DNA, the CDR3 is TGTGCCAGCAGCTTGGTGTCAGGTGGTAGCTCTGGAAACACCATATATTTT. Protein sequence: CASSLVSGGSSGNTIYF. Drawing the rest from reference TRBV5-6 and TRBJ1-3, the complete variable domain is DAGVTQSPTHLIKTRGQQVTLRCSPKSGHDTVSWYQQALGQGPQFIFQYYEEEERQRGNFPDRFSGHQFPNYSSELNVNALLLGDSALYLCASSLVSGGSSGNTIYFGEGSWLTVV.

The gene calls are TRBV19 and TRBJ1-2; a possible D gene is TRBD1 (5 bases). V lost 4 bases, J lost 2 bases, and 11 bases lay in between. The CDR3 totals 14 residues. CDR1 and CDR2 from the germline V gene are LNHDA and SQIVND (reference sequence). CDR3 sequence: CASSRPGGNYGYTF. For the CDR3, the DNA is TGTGCCAGTAGTAGACCCGGGGGAAACTATGGCTACACCTTC.

The chain uses TRBV11-2 and TRBJ1-1; weak D call: TRBD1 (5 bases). CDR1 is SGHAT, CDR2 FQNNGV, per germline. The V end lost 5 bases, the J end lost 3 bases, and 13 bases lay between the germline ends. The CDR3 contains 14 residues. The CDR3 bases are TGTGCCAGCAGCACGCAGGGATCGGACACTGAAGCTTTCTTT. Protein: CASSTQGSDTEAFF.

V and J are TRBV29-1 and TRBJ2-2; 10 bases fit TRBD1. In germline, CDR1 is SQVTM, CDR2 ANQGSEA. The V segment lost 6 bases and the J segment 6 bases; nucleotides outside the gene matches: 10. The CDR3 consists of 15 residues. The CDR3 spells CSVQTGTGDAGELFF. In nucleotides, the CDR3 is TGCAGCGTCCAAACCGGGACAGGGGATGCCGGGGAGCTGTTTTTT.